This T cell receptor beta chain emerged from a study of long-term antiretroviral therapy in people with HIV. Losses at the gene ends were 4 bases for V and 8 bases for J; bases not matched to a gene: 10. The germline gives CDR1 SGHTA, CDR2 FQGTGA. This CDR3 is built from 14 residues. Samples were assayed with immunoSEQ v3.0 at survey level. Sequencing was directed toward about 35,000-50,000 T-cell genomes in each sample. Clones were read by immunoSEQ multiplex PCR, and TCRdb kept only the in-frame ones, dropping some. The sample has 20,000 to 25,000 clones, 84% seen once. This receptor was taken from a middle-aged man with HIV. V and J are TRBV7-3 and TRBJ1-2; 7 nucleotides match TRBD1. This specimen consisted of unsorted PBMCs, obtained 0.5 years before starting antiretroviral therapy. CDR3 protein: CASSSGGSRGGYTF. CDR3 DNA: TGTGCCAGCAGCTCAGGGGGTTCCAGGGGCGGCTACACCTTC.